These 24 T cell receptor beta chains originate from one sample sequenced in a study of blood T cell repertoires in COVID-19. TCRdb's copy holds only in-frame clones and misses some; the assay was immunoSEQ multiplex PCR. The table includes roughly 33,000 clones, about 89% detected once. The specimen sequenced was peripheral blood. The receptors come from a man aged 80 or over with active COVID-19.

The gene calls are TRBV3-1 (or the pseudogene TRBV3-2) and TRBJ1-1; TRBD1 aligns across 9 bases. The CDR3 runs to 14 residues. The germline CDR1 and CDR2 sequences are LGHDT and YNNKEL (reference sequence). Trimming removed 8 bases from V and 3 bases from J; junction bases left unmatched: 7. This chain's CDR3 is CASGSGTGYTEAFF. The CDR3 DNA follows: TGTGCCAGCGGGAGTGGGACAGGGTACACTGAAGCTTTCTTT.

CDR3 in DNA: TGTGCCAGCAGAGTTAGCGAAAAAAAGAATGAGCAGTTCTTC. This encodes CASRVSEKKNEQFF. The rearrangement links TRBV6-4 to TRBJ2-1, with a tentative D call TRBD2 (5 bases). Germline loops: CDR1 MRHNA, CDR2 SNTAGT. The CDR3 runs to 14 residues. The V end was cut by 6 bases, the J end by 7 bases, with 16 bases between.

This chain joins TRBV30 and TRBJ2-3; D is uncertain. From germline, CDR1 is GTSNPN and CDR2 SVGIG (reference sequence). With 5 bases removed from V and 0 bases from J, the gap between germline ends came to 6 bases. The CDR3 has 12 amino acids. The DNA for the CDR3 is TGTGCCTGGGCCCAGAGCACAGATACGCAGTATTTT. It is translated as CAWAQSTDTQYF.

The genes are TRBV9 and TRBJ2-5, with a weak D call TRBD1 (6 bases). The germline CDR1 and CDR2 sequences are SGDLS and YYNGEE. The CDR3 covers 16 residues. The germline V and J ends were trimmed by 1 base and 2 bases, with 15 bases remaining between them. The CDR3 DNA reads TGTGCCAGCAGCGTACGAGCCGGACAGATACAAGAGACCCAGTACTTC. This sequence encodes CASSVRAGQIQETQYF.

This chain uses TRBV24-1 with TRBJ1-2, with 9 bases lining up with TRBD1. The CDR3 spans 13 residues. Per the germline V gene, CDR1 is KGHDR and CDR2 is SFDVKD. V lost 7 bases and J lost 2; bases outside the gene matches: 1. CDR3 sequence: CATRQGANYGYTF. The CDR3, as DNA: TGTGCCACCAGACAGGGGGCGAACTATGGCTACACCTTC.

The chain couples TRBV5-4 to TRBJ2-5; 7 bases are shared with TRBD1. In germline, CDR1 is SGHNT, CDR2 YYREEE (reference sequence). V shed 4 bases and J 1 base; nucleotides not matched to a gene: 4. The CDR3 covers 14 residues. The CDR3 protein is CASSEWDSQETQYF. As DNA, the CDR3 is TGTGCCAGCAGCGAATGGGACAGCCAAGAGACCCAGTACTTC.

The rearrangement links TRBV19 to TRBJ1-5, with D possibly TRBD1 on 5 matching bases. This CDR3 has 15 residues. V gave up 6 bases and J gave up 7 bases, with 19 bases separating them. Germline V gene data show CDR1 as LNHDA and CDR2 as SQIVND (reference sequence). In DNA form, the CDR3 reads TGTGCCAGTAGCTGGAGTCTGACAGTTCTCCAGCCCCAGCATTTT. Encoded protein: CASSWSLTVLQPQHF.

The gene calls are TRBV4-1 and TRBJ1-1; 7 bases agree with TRBD1. This CDR3 has 13 amino acids. Germline trimming cut 2 bases from V and 7 bases from J; bases unmatched to any gene: 4. Germline-derived CDR1 and CDR2 are MGHRA and YSYEKL. CDR3 coding DNA: TGCGCCAGCAGCCAACCGGGGACAGATGAAGCTTTCTTT. Protein product: CASSQPGTDEAFF.

This CDR3 reads CASSPLSGYTDTQYF. The CDR3 DNA follows: TGTGCCAGCAGTCCCCTTTCGGGGTACACAGATACGCAGTATTTT. The V call is TRBV6-2 or TRBV6-3, the J call TRBJ2-3, with D possibly being TRBD2 (5 bases). The V end was cut by 5 bases, the J end by 2 bases, with 14 bases between. This CDR3 comprises 15 residues. CDR1 and CDR2 from the germline V gene are MNHEY and SVGEGT.

This rearrangement joins TRBV29-1 to TRBJ2-5, with D tentatively TRBD2 (7 bases). Germline V lookup: CDR1 SQVTM, CDR2 ANQGSEA. V lost 6 bases and J 2 bases, leaving 16 bases between the germline ends. There are 14 residues in the CDR3. The chain's CDR3 is CSVGKGGGQETQYF. CDR3 DNA: TGCAGCGTGGGAAAAGGGGGAGGGCAAGAGACCCAGTACTTC. The whole variable domain, filled in from reference TRBV29-1 and TRBJ2-5, reads SAVISQKPSRDICQRGTSLTIQCQVDSQVTMMFWYRQQPGQSLTLIATANQGSEATYESGFVIDKFPISRPNLTFSTLTVSNMSPEDSSIYLCSVGKGGGQETQYFGPGTRLLVL.

This clone was observed once. The chain carries TRBV24-1 and TRBJ2-5; tentatively, D is TRBD1 (6 bases). The length of the CDR3 is 15 residues. The germline V and J ends were trimmed by 9 bases and 0 bases, with 16 bases remaining between them. The germline gives CDR1 KGHDR, CDR2 SFDVKD. Written as DNA, the CDR3 is TGTGCCACCGGAAAAGGGACATCGTACCAAGAGACCCAGTACTTC. This sequence encodes CATGKGTSYQETQYF.

The rearrangement joins TRBV4-3 to TRBJ2-7, with 11 bases fitting TRBD2. Germline V gives CDR1 LGHNA, CDR2 YSLEER. This CDR3 region has 15 residues. V was pared by 2 bases and J by 1 base, with 1 base of the junction left unmatched. The CDR3 spells CASSQLAGGSYEQYF. Here the CDR3 DNA reads TGCGCCAGCAGCCAACTAGCGGGAGGATCCTACGAGCAGTACTTC.

The chain uses TRBV27 and TRBJ2-5, with TRBD1 as a possible D gene (6 bases). Trimming pared 6 bases from V and 5 bases from J, leaving 19 bases between. There are 15 residues in the CDR3. From germline, CDR1 is MNHEY and CDR2 SMNVEV (reference sequence). DNA of the CDR3: TGTGCCAGCAGCCCAGGACAGAAGAGGACTGAGACCCAGTACTTC. Its translation: CASSPGQKRTETQYF.

CDR3 DNA sequence: TGTGCCAGCAGCTCACAGGGGGAATCACCCCTCCACTTT. Translating gives CASSSQGESPLHF. The chain uses TRBV7-9 and TRBJ1-6; 8 bases match TRBD1. The junction had 3 bases not matched to a gene; V was cut back by 4 bases and J by 10 bases. Germline CDR1 is SEHNR and CDR2 is FQNEAQ (reference sequence). The CDR3 covers 13 residues.

J is TRBJ2-3 and V is TRBV7-8, with TRBD1 matching over 7 bases. The germline gives CDR1 SGHVS, CDR2 FQNEAQ. The CDR3 is 16 amino acids. V was pared by 4 bases and J by 7 bases, with 14 bases of the junction left unmatched. Here the CDR3 DNA reads TGTGCCAGCAGCTCCCAGACGACAGGGCCCCTAAATACGCAGTATTTT. Amino acid sequence: CASSSQTTGPLNTQYF.

The chain is built from TRBV5-1 and TRBJ2-5; D may be TRBD1 (6 bases). There are 15 residues in the CDR3. The germline V and J ends were trimmed by 1 base and 3 bases, with 13 bases remaining between them. Germline V gene lookup returns CDR1 SGHRS and CDR2 YFSETQ. The chain's CDR3 is CASSLIWTAKETQYF. The CDR3 bases are TGCGCCAGCAGCTTGATATGGACAGCTAAAGAGACCCAGTACTTC.

The J gene is TRBJ2-5, the V gene TRBV6-5; D might be TRBD2 (5 bases). The germline V gene encodes CDR1 MNHEY and CDR2 SVGAGI. The CDR3 is 13 residues long. Trimming removed 6 bases from V and 4 bases from J, with 12 bases in between. The DNA of the CDR3 is TGTGCCAGCAGGGAGGAAATTTTAGAGACCCAGTACTTC. Translated: CASREEILETQYF.

V and J are TRBV27 and TRBJ2-1, with 7 bases fitting TRBD1. V lost 9 bases and J lost 4; bases outside the gene matches: 9. Germline CDR1 reads MNHEY; CDR2 reads SMNVEV (reference sequence). The CDR3 length is 14 residues. CDR3: CASKGKGAYNEQFF. The DNA of the CDR3 is TGTGCCAGTAAGGGGAAGGGGGCTTACAATGAGCAGTTCTTC.

The genes are TRBV7-7 and TRBJ2-1, with 13 bases that match TRBD2. The length of the CDR3 is 17 residues. The V gene's germline CDR1 is SSHAT and CDR2 FNYEAQ (reference sequence). Trimming at V came to 7 bases and at J to 4 bases, leaving 10 bases not matched to a gene. CDR3 region: CASTPVGTSGVYNEQFF. The CDR3 nucleotides are TGTGCCAGCACCCCTGTGGGGACTAGCGGGGTTTACAATGAGCAGTTCTTC.

The V and J genes are TRBV18 and TRBJ2-7; 9 positions agree with TRBD2. With V trimmed by 6 bases and J by 1 base, 4 bases remained unmatched. Germline CDR1 KGHSH, CDR2 LQKENI. The length of the CDR3 is 14 residues. CDR3 residues: CASSSGLASYEQYF. The CDR3 DNA reads as TGTGCCAGCTCGTCGGGACTAGCTTCCTACGAGCAGTACTTC.

This chain connects TRBV12-3 or TRBV12-4 to TRBJ1-5, with TRBD1 matching over 8 bases. Trimming cost V 3 bases and J 6 bases; bases outside gene matches: 1. This CDR3 spans 13 amino acids. The CDR3 region has the DNA TGTGCCAGCAGTTTTGACAGGGGTCAGCCCCAGCATTTT. Translated, it gives CASSFDRGQPQHF.

The chain has TRBV9 and TRBJ1-1; 9 positions agree with TRBD1. The ends lost 4 bases at V and 5 bases at J; junction bases unmatched: 6. In germline, CDR1 is SGDLS, CDR2 YYNGEE. CDR3 length: 14 amino acids. This chain's CDR3 is CASSPWDRVTEAFF. CDR3 DNA: TGTGCCAGCAGCCCTTGGGACAGGGTAACTGAAGCTTTCTTT. The full variable domain, rest sourced from reference TRBV9 and TRBJ1-1, is DSGVTQTPKHLITATGQRVTLRCSPRSGDLSVYWYQQSLDQGLQFLIQYYNGEERAKGNILERFSAQQFPDLHSELNLSSLELGDSALYFCASSPWDRVTEAFFGQGTRLTVV.

The V and J genes are TRBV5-1 and TRBJ1-2; no definite D call. The CDR3 length is 14 residues. Germline CDR1 is SGHRS and CDR2 is YFSETQ. Trimming left V 0 bases short and J 4 bases short, with 10 bases between. The CDR3 is CASSLAGYGYGYTF. As DNA, the CDR3 is TGCGCCAGCAGCTTGGCGGGATATGGCTATGGCTACACCTTC.

This sequence joins TRBV6-5 and TRBJ2-7, with TRBD2 matching over 14 bases. This CDR3 has 14 residues. V dropped 6 bases and J dropped 6; count of bases not matched to a gene: 4. The germline CDR1 and CDR2 sequences are MNHEY and SVGAGI. CDR3 coding DNA: TGTGCCAGCAGCGGGACTAGCGGGAGCCCCGAGCAGTACTTC. Protein: CASSGTSGSPEQYF.